What follows are 5 T cell receptor beta chains derived from one specimen sequenced in a study of graft-versus-host responses after intestinal transplantation. Sequenced by immunoSEQ multiplex PCR; TCRdb stores in-frame clones only, minus some. The sample comprises around 99,000 clones, roughly 89% of which are singletons, and less than 0.85% rests with the top ten. The antigens for these receptors are not known. The sequences come from unstimulated CD4+ T cells sorted from spleen or lymph node cells, collected before transplant. All receptors come from a human donor who was the organ donor for an intestinal transplant.

This chain links TRBV5-1 with TRBJ2-4, with 16 bases lining up with TRBD2. Trimming took 4 bases from V and 6 from J; bases not matched to a gene: 7. This CDR3 region has 17 residues. Per the germline V gene, CDR1 is SGHRS and CDR2 is YFSETQ. The DNA of the CDR3 is TGCGCCAGCAGCCCGGGACTAGCGGGGGGGCCAGGAAACATTCAGTACTTC. Its translation: CASSPGLAGGPGNIQYF.

The chain has TRBV11-3 and TRBJ2-7, with 10 nucleotides matching TRBD1. This CDR3 spans 16 amino acids. Germline V lookup: CDR1 SGHNT, CDR2 YENEEA. V lost 0 bases, J lost 3 bases, and 5 bases stayed unmatched. CDR3 loop: CASSLEGTGDHYEQYF. The DNA of the CDR3 is TGTGCCAGCAGCTTAGAGGGGACAGGGGACCACTACGAGCAGTACTTC.

Turning to this clone: One end of the junction does not line up with germline, which may come from a read error. The same CDR3 also results from other DNA sequences found in this sample. The V and J genes are TRBV10-3 and TRBJ2-3; D may be TRBD2 (6 bases). CDR3 length: 12 residues. Germline lookup yields CDR1 ENHRY and CDR2 SYGVKD. Here the CDR3 DNA reads TGCGCCCATGCGGCGGGGCAGGGTACGCAGTATTTT. It is translated as CAHAAGQGTQYF.

The rearrangement joins TRBV6-5 to TRBJ2-7, with D perhaps TRBD1 (6 bases). Germline values: CDR1 MNHEY, CDR2 SVGAGI. The length of the CDR3 is 15 residues. V was clipped by 5 bases and J by 0 bases, with 14 bases between them. The CDR3 nucleotides read TGTGCCAGCAGTCCCACCGGGACATACTCCTACGAGCAGTACTTC. This codes for CASSPTGTYSYEQYF.

This chain links TRBV6-1 with TRBJ1-3, with no clear D. Germline V gene sequence: CDR1 MNHNS, CDR2 SASEGT. The V end lost 4 bases, the J end lost 1 base, and 8 bases lay between the germline ends. CDR3 length: 14 residues. The CDR3 bases are TGTGCCAGCAGTGTGGGCCGTTCTGGAAACACCATATATTTT. Protein: CASSVGRSGNTIYF.